This T cell receptor beta chain was recovered during a study of tumor-infiltrating lymphocytes in primary liver carcinoma. Scientists recovered RNA and DNA together from around 20-30 mg of unsorted bulk tissue. No treatment had been given to the patients, who were chronically infected with HBV. Findings and limits, study-wide: Significantly greater top-250-clone fractions characterized tumors relative to blood (p = 0.039). Only about 8-25% of top clones were detected in each of the five tumor regions.

CDR1 is LGHNA, CDR2 YSLEER, per germline. Including both end residues, the CDR3 is 13 amino acids long. With regard to this clonotype: As yet, its antigen is unknown. This CDR3 fails to terminate in the conserved phenylalanine or tryptophan, so it likely reflects a read error. The limits of the CDR3 on the DNA are not certain, so only TCRdb's listed CDR3 is given.

From around 500 ng of total RNA, TCR beta-specific cDNA was reverse-transcribed using a constant-region primer. Slightly modified ARM-PCR with three nested multiplex PCR rounds yielded TCR beta libraries. Amplification in the first two PCR rounds was performed using TRBV1-TRBV30 forward primers and a C-beta reverse primer for about 10 cycles each. TCRdb reprocessed the multiplex PCR reads via MiXCR and lists one record per CDR3 protein. The sample has 100,000 or so distinct CDR3 sequences; roughly four fifths are singletons. What was sequenced was liver tumor tissue from sampling region 3. Subset: tumor region T3, left-lateral pole. The chain is built from TRBV4-3 and TRBJ2-7. This sequence was found in a middle-aged man with primary liver carcinoma and hepatitis B virus infection. CDR3 amino acids: CASSQEQRYEQCL.